The 29 T cell receptor beta chains in this list originate from one sample, sequenced in a study of blood T cells in healthy people across ages. Primed by a sample-barcoded 5' primer and a J-beta primer mix, a second PCR proceeded for about 6 to 11 cycles. Each CDR3 protein is one row after TCRdb ran MiXCR on the 5' RACE reads. The sample contains under 1,100,000 distinct CDR3 sequences, approximately 26% of which appear only once. The data also belong to a second study, concerning T cells of mothers and their children.

The sample consisted of blood. Receptors originate from a girl aged 2 to 10 in good health.

This clonotype was detected a few times. This chain uses TRBV29-1 with TRBJ1-2; D uncertain. V dropped 1 base and J dropped 5 bases, with 20 bases sitting between them. The CDR3 consists of 16 residues. CDR1 and CDR2 (germline): SQVTM, ANQGSEA. The CDR3 DNA follows: TGCAGCGTTGAAGGACCTACAAGGGTCTGGGAGTATGGCTACACCTTC. This encodes CSVEGPTRVWEYGYTF.

This clonotype was detected a few times. This chain uses TRBV9 with TRBJ2-1; D may match TRBD1 or TRBD2 (6 bases each). Germline values: CDR1 SGDLS, CDR2 YYNGEE. Trimming took 2 bases from V and 5 from J, leaving 11 bases between them. This CDR3 region has 14 residues. Here the CDR3 reads CASSVLGGNNEQFF. In DNA form, the CDR3 reads TGTGCCAGCAGCGTGTTAGGGGGGAACAATGAGCAGTTCTTC.

V and J are TRBV7-2 and TRBJ2-3; D is uncertain. Germline assignment: CDR1 SGHTA and CDR2 FQGNSA. Trimming took off 5 bases at V and 5 bases at J, with 11 bases between the two ends. The CDR3 is 13 residues long. DNA of the CDR3: TGTGCCAGCAGCCCCGACACCCTAGATACGCAGTATTTT. Its protein is CASSPDTLDTQYF.

This chain links TRBV29-1 with TRBJ2-2; D tentatively fits TRBD1 or TRBD2 (5 bases each). CDR3 length: 12 amino acids. The V gene lost 4 bases and the J gene lost 6 bases, with 9 bases spanning the gap. Germline lookup yields CDR1 SQVTM and CDR2 ANQGSEA. The CDR3, as DNA: TGCAGCGTTGTTGTGGGGGCCGGGGAGCTGTTTTTT. Protein: CSVVVGAGELFF.

The chain has TRBV11-3 and TRBJ2-3; maybe TRBD1 (6 bases). The germline CDR1 and CDR2 sequences are SGHNT and YENEEA. Deletions cut 4 bases from V and 0 bases from J, with 14 bases between. The CDR3 consists of 16 residues. Written as DNA, the CDR3 is TGTGCCAGCAGCTCCCGGTGGACAGTCAGCACAGATACGCAGTATTTT. Encoded protein: CASSSRWTVSTDTQYF.

This chain connects TRBV6-6 to TRBJ1-2; TRBD1 is a possible D gene (6 bases). The CDR3 runs to 15 residues. V was pared by 7 bases and J by 6 bases, with 21 bases between. Germline CDR1 reads MNHNY; CDR2 reads SVGAGI (reference sequence). CDR3 loop: CASIPTRQAWHGYTF. The CDR3 nucleotides read TGTGCCAGCATCCCCACCCGACAGGCATGGCATGGCTACACCTTC.

The CDR3 sequence: CASSKGLAGEGSYEQYF. The CDR3 nucleotides are TGTGCCAGCAGCAAGGGACTAGCGGGAGAAGGTTCTTACGAGCAGTACTTC. The V call is TRBV7-9, the J call TRBJ2-7; TRBD2 matches 14 bases. This CDR3 is 17 amino acids long. J lost 4 bases, V lost 5 bases, and 10 bases had no gene match. Germline CDR1 and CDR2: SEHNR and FQNEAQ (reference sequence).

This clonotype has more than one count but fewer than ten. This chain links TRBV7-2 with TRBJ2-1; D gene ambiguous. Trimming pared 6 bases from V and 0 bases from J, leaving 15 bases between. Germline CDR1 and CDR2: SGHTA and FQGNSA. The CDR3 covers 16 residues. CDR3 protein: CASRKVGSRSYNEQFF. The CDR3 nucleotides read TGTGCCAGCAGGAAGGTGGGAAGCCGCTCCTACAATGAGCAGTTCTTC.

The rearrangement joins TRBV29-1 to TRBJ1-1; the D gene is possibly TRBD1 (6 bases). The germline V gene has CDR1 SQVTM and CDR2 ANQGSEA. The CDR3 length is 14 residues. V was trimmed by 3 bases and J by 3 bases, leaving 14 bases between them. The CDR3 sequence: CSVDSDRIDTEAFF. The CDR3 DNA follows: TGCAGCGTTGATTCTGACAGGATTGACACTGAAGCTTTCTTT.

In this sample, this clonotype turned up a few times. The V gene is TRBV6-2 or TRBV6-3, the J gene TRBJ2-1, with D possibly matching TRBD2 (6 bases). The J call is uncertain, as TRBJ2-7 better fits the DNA end. Germline CDR1 reads MNHEY; CDR2 reads SVGEGT. The CDR3 totals 15 residues. CDR3 region: CASTGRAGTSYEQYF. The CDR3 bases are TGTGCCAGCACCGGCCGGGCGGGGACCTCCTACGAGCAGTACTTC.

The chain links TRBV2 to TRBJ1-1; D unclear. The CDR3 loop spans 14 amino acids. The V and J ends lost 10 bases and 0 bases respectively, with 15 bases between them. Germline V CDR1 and CDR2: SNHLY, FYNNEI. The CDR3 DNA is TGTGCCACCCATGTTTCGGCCATGAACACTGAAGCTTTCTTT. Encoded protein: CATHVSAMNTEAFF.

This chain uses TRBV5-1 with TRBJ2-3; possible D gene TRBD2, 6 bases. Germline V gene sequence: CDR1 SGHRS, CDR2 YFSETQ. With 4 bases removed from V and 0 bases from J, the gap between germline ends came to 18 bases. This CDR3 is 17 amino acids long. The CDR3 reads CASSLLPIAVSTDTQYF. In DNA, the CDR3 is TGCGCCAGCAGCCTCCTACCTATAGCGGTTAGCACAGATACGCAGTATTTT.

This clonotype was picked up a small number of times. The chain uses TRBV25-1 and TRBJ1-1; D not certain. The V end lost 3 bases, the J end lost 3 bases, and 8 bases lay between the germline ends. Germline V gene lookup returns CDR1 MGHDK and CDR2 SYGVNS. This CDR3 is 13 amino acids long. CDR3 loop: CASSEARYTEAFF. DNA for the CDR3: TGTGCCAGCAGTGAGGCCAGGTACACTGAAGCTTTCTTT.

This clonotype was picked up a small number of times. The V gene is TRBV29-1, the J gene TRBJ2-1; possible D gene TRBD1, 6 bases. The CDR3 is made up of 15 amino acids. CDR1 and CDR2 from the germline V gene are SQVTM and ANQGSEA. V was trimmed by 1 base and J by 4 bases, leaving 14 bases between them. CDR3 amino acids: CSVEGAGVRYNEQFF. The CDR3 region has the DNA TGCAGCGTTGAAGGGGCAGGGGTTAGGTACAATGAGCAGTTCTTC.

This clonotype has just a few counts. The V call is TRBV6-2 or TRBV6-3, the J call TRBJ2-7; D is possibly TRBD2 (6 bases). With 7 bases removed from V and 2 bases from J, the gap between germline ends came to 18 bases. CDR1 MNHEY and CDR2 SVGEGT come from the germline V gene. The CDR3 is 15 residues long. In DNA, the CDR3 is TGTGCCAGCACCCCGCGGGGTAGCTTCACCTACGAGCAGTACTTC. Amino acid sequence: CASTPRGSFTYEQYF.

This clonotype was observed many times. This sequence joins TRBV7-8 and TRBJ2-7, with D possibly TRBD2 on 6 matching bases. Germline V gene data show CDR1 as SGHVS and CDR2 as FQNEAQ. V was clipped by 3 bases and J by 1 base, with 10 bases between them. There are 14 residues in the CDR3. CDR3 region: CASSLSSASYEQYF. For the CDR3, the DNA is TGTGCCAGCAGCTTGTCTAGCGCATCCTACGAGCAGTACTTC.

The chain recombines TRBV9 with TRBJ2-4; D unresolved. CDR3 size: 14 residues. V shed 4 bases and J shed 3 bases, with 11 bases lying between them. Looked up from germline, CDR1 is SGDLS and CDR2 is YYNGEE. The CDR3 coding sequence is TGTGCCAGCAGCTTTTCGGCGGACAAAAACATTCAGTACTTC. Protein sequence: CASSFSADKNIQYF.

DNA for the CDR3: TGTGCCAGCAGCTTAGATCAGTCCCCCAGGGGGAATGAGCAGTTCTTC. It codes for CASSLDQSPRGNEQFF. The chain recombines TRBV11-2 with TRBJ2-1, with 7 positions matching TRBD1. Germline loops: CDR1 SGHAT, CDR2 FQNNGV. CDR3 length: 16 residues. V dropped 0 bases and J dropped 7; count of bases not matched to a gene: 9.

The genes are TRBV20-1 and TRBJ2-2, with a tentative D call TRBD1 (5 bases). The CDR3 totals 12 residues. The ends were cut back, 6 bases at V and 1 base at J, with 6 bases in the middle. Per germline, CDR1 DFQATT and CDR2 SNEGSKA (reference sequence). CDR3 nucleotides: TGCAGTGCAGGGGAGAACACCGGGGAGCTGTTTTTT. Translation gives CSAGENTGELFF.

The rearrangement links TRBV20-1 to TRBJ2-3; 8 bases are a match to TRBD2. Trimming cost V 5 bases and J 5 bases; bases outside gene matches: 9. CDR1 is DFQATT and CDR2 is SNEGSKA in the germline V gene (reference sequence). This CDR3 has 14 amino acids. Written as DNA, the CDR3 is TGCAGTGCTCCTACAAGCGGGAGTGGAGATACGCAGTATTTT. Amino acids: CSAPTSGSGDTQYF.

The CDR3 DNA reads as TGTGCCAGCAGCTTAAGGAGGGGGACCCAAGAGACCCAGTACTTC. It is translated as CASSLRRGTQETQYF. V is TRBV7-8 and J is TRBJ2-5; D might be TRBD1 or TRBD2, each matching 6 bases. Germline loops: CDR1 SGHVS, CDR2 FQNEAQ. The CDR3 totals 15 residues. V lost 2 bases to trimming and J lost 1 base, with 11 bases between them.

This chain links TRBV21-1 with TRBJ1-5. TRBV21-1 corresponds to a pseudogene. The CDR3 contains 13 residues. This CDR3 is CASSKPNPQPQHF. CDR3 bases: TGTGCCAGCAGCAAACCCAACCCCCAGCCCCAGCATTTT.

The rearrangement uses TRBV4-3 and TRBJ2-7; TRBD1 matches 7 bases. The J segment lost 7 bases and the V segment lost 5 bases, leaving 11 bases of the junction unmatched. This CDR3 has 14 residues. Germline V gives CDR1 LGHNA, CDR2 YSLEER. The CDR3 loop is CASSYRGGYGEQYF. For the CDR3, the DNA is TGCGCCAGCAGCTACAGGGGCGGCTATGGGGAGCAGTACTTC.

V and J are TRBV12-3 or TRBV12-4 and TRBJ2-7; 11 bases map to TRBD1. J gave up 5 bases and V 4 bases, and 7 bases lay outside the gene matches. The CDR3 has 15 amino acids. The CDR3 here is CASSSPGQGVDEQYF. The DNA of the CDR3 is TGTGCCAGCAGTTCCCCGGGACAGGGGGTCGACGAGCAGTACTTC.

In this sample, this clonotype turned up a few times. The V gene is TRBV29-1, the J gene TRBJ2-1, with 8 bases lining up with TRBD2. Germline V lookup: CDR1 SQVTM, CDR2 ANQGSEA. V shed 4 bases and J 4 bases; nucleotides not matched to a gene: 6. CDR3 length: 14 residues. CDR3 coding DNA: TGCAGCGTTGTTAGTAGCGGGGTGTACAATGAGCAGTTCTTC. This gives the protein CSVVSSGVYNEQFF.

The V and J genes are TRBV21-1 and TRBJ1-2; the DNA was not used to check the table's D call, TRBD1. TRBV21-1 is shown as a pseudogene. The CDR3 consists of 13 residues. As DNA, the CDR3 is TGTGCCAGCCGGTACAGGGCGAGGGTCGGCTACACCTTC. Translated: CASRYRARVGYTF.

In its sample, this clonotype was seen once. V gene TRBV29-1 combines with J gene TRBJ2-7; D gene unclear. The CDR3 has 14 residues. V was cut by 1 base and J by 3 bases, with 13 bases left in between. Germline-derived CDR1 and CDR2 are SQVTM and ANQGSEA. The CDR3 here is CSVEAPAEGYEQYF. DNA for the CDR3: TGCAGCGTTGAAGCCCCAGCCGAAGGCTACGAGCAGTACTTC.

The chain has TRBV5-1 and TRBJ1-1, with D possibly TRBD1 on 5 matching bases. The V end was cut by 7 bases, the J end by 7 bases, with 23 bases between. The CDR3 consists of 15 residues. Germline V lookup: CDR1 SGHRS, CDR2 YFSETQ. The CDR3 region is CASFMEGSGLDEAFF. The CDR3 coding sequence is TGCGCCAGCTTCATGGAGGGGTCCGGGTTAGATGAAGCTTTCTTT.

This chain connects TRBV4-1 to TRBJ1-6; unclear D gene. The CDR3 has 16 residues. Germline V gene sequence: CDR1 MGHRA, CDR2 YSYEKL. V was shortened by 4 bases and J by 1 base, with 11 bases between the two germline ends. DNA of the CDR3: TGCGCCAGCAGCCTAAAACCAGTTTCCTATAATTCACCCCTCCACTTT. Protein sequence: CASSLKPVSYNSPLHF.